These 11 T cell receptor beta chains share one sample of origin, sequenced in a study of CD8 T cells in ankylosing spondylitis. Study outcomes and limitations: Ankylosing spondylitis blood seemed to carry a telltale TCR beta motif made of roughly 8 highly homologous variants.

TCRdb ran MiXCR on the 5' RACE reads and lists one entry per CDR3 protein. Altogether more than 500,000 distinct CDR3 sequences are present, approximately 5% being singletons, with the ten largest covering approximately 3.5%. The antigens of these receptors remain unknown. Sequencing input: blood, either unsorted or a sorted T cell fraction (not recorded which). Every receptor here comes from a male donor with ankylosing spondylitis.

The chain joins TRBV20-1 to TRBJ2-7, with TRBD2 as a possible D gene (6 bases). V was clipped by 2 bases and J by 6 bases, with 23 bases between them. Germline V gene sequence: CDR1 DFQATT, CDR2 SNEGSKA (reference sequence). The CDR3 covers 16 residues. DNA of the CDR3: TGCAGTGCTAGACCGCCCATAGAGCCGGGAGATACCGAGCAGTACTTC. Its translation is CSARPPIEPGDTEQYF.

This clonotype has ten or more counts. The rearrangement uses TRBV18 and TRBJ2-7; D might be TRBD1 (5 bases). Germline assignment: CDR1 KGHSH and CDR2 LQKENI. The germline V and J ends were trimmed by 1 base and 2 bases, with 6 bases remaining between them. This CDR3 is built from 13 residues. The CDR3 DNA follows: TGTGCCAGCTCACCACAACAGGCCTACGAGCAGTACTTC. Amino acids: CASSPQQAYEQYF.

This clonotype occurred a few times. The CDR3 DNA reads TGTGCCAGCAGCCCCGGATTTGGACTAGCATACGAGCAGTACTTC. Translation gives CASSPGFGLAYEQYF. This chain joins TRBV13 and TRBJ2-7, with 8 bases matching TRBD2. Germline values: CDR1 PRHDT, CDR2 FYEKMQ (reference sequence). The V segment lost 5 bases and the J segment 4 bases; nucleotides outside the gene matches: 10. This CDR3 is 15 amino acids long.

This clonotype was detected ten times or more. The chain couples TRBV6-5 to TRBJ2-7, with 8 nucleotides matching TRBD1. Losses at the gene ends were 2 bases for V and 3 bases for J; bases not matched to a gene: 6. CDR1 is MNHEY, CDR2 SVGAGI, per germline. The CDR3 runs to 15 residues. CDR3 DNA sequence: TGTGCCAGCAGTTACGGAAGGACAGGGCACTACGAGCAGTACTTC. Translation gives CASSYGRTGHYEQYF.

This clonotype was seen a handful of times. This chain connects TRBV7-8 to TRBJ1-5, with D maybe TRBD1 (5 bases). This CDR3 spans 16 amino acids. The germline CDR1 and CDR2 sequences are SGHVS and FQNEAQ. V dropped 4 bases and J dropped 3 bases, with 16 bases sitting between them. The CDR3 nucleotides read TGTGCCAGCAGCTCAGGCCAGACAGAAGTCAATCAGCCCCAGCATTTT. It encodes CASSSGQTEVNQPQHF.

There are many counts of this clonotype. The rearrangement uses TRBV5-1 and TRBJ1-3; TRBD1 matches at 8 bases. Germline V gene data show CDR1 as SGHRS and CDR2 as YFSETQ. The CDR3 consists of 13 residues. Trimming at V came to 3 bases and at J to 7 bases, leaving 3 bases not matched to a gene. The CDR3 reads CASSSDRVNTIYF. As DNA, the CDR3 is TGCGCCAGCAGCTCGGACAGGGTGAACACCATATATTTT. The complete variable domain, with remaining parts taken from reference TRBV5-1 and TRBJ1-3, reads KAGVTQTPRYLIKTRGQQVTLSCSPISGHRSVSWYQQTPGQGLQFLFEYFSETQRNKGNFPGRFSGRQFSNSRSEMNVSTLELGDSALYLCASSSDRVNTIYFGEGSWLTVV.

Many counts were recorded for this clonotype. CDR3 sequence: CASSVQTGGFTEAFF. The DNA of the CDR3 is TGTGCCAGCAGCGTACAGACAGGGGGCTTCACTGAAGCTTTCTTT. The chain uses TRBV7-2 and TRBJ1-1; TRBD1 matches at 10 bases. This CDR3 spans 15 amino acids. The germline V gene encodes CDR1 SGHTA and CDR2 FQGNSA. Unmatched junction bases numbered 7, after V lost 5 bases and J lost 4 bases.

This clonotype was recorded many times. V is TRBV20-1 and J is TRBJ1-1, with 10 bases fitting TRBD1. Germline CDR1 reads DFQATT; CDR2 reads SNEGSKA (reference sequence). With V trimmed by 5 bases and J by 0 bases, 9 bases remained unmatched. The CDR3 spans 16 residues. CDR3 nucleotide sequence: TGCAGTGCTGGAGGGTGGGACAGGGGCCTGAACACTGAAGCTTTCTTT. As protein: CSAGGWDRGLNTEAFF.

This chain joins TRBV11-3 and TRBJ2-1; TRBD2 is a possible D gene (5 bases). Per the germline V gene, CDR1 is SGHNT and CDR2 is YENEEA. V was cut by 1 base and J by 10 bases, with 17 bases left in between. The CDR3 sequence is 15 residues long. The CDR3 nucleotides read TGTGCCAGCAGCTTAGGAACTAGGGAAATAGGGGAGCAGTTCTTC. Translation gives CASSLGTREIGEQFF.

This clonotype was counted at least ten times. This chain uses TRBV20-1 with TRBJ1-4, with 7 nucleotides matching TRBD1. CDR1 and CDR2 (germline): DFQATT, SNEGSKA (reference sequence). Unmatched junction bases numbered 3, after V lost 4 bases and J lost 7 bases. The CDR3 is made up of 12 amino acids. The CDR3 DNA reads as TGCAGTGCTAACAGGGGTGGTGAAAAACTGTTTTTT. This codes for CSANRGGEKLFF.

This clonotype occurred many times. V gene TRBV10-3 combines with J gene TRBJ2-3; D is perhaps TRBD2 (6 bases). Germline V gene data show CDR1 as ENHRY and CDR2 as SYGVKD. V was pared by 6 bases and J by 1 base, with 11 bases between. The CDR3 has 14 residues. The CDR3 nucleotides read TGTGCCATCAGCCTTAGCGGCGGCACAGATACGCAGTATTTT. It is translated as CAISLSGGTDTQYF.